A selection of T cell receptor beta chains follows, all from one sample in a study of Graves' ophthalmopathy and Graves' hyperthyroidism. TCRdb recomputed calls from the multiplex PCR reads with MiXCR, one row per CDR3 protein. Of about 500,000 distinct CDR3 sequences detected, approximately 37% appear once; the ten largest clones hold 3.5% to 4.5%. Sequences were obtained from peripheral blood or thyroid tissue (not recorded which). The receptor set was obtained from an adult man with Graves' hyperthyroidism. The conserved cysteine and the conserved F or W are not part of the CDR3 here. The order of the fields is J gene, V gene, CDR3 protein.

j_gene: TRBJ1-4; v_gene: TRBV10-1; CDR3aa: ASSDRVAGDQKLF
j_gene: TRBJ1-2; v_gene: TRBV7-2; CDR3aa: ASSADISRAGGYT
j_gene: TRBJ1-2; v_gene: TRBV12-3/TRBV12-4; CDR3aa: AGSYAVQENNYGYT
j_gene: TRBJ2-7; v_gene: TRBV7-2; CDR3aa: ASSPLWTALYEQY
j_gene: TRBJ2-5; v_gene: TRBV28; CDR3aa: ASSLGVAGYQETQY
j_gene: TRBJ2-7; v_gene: TRBV6-5; CDR3aa: ASSAGTVAYEQY
j_gene: TRBJ1-3; v_gene: TRBV20-1; CDR3aa: SALDRGTGTIY
j_gene: TRBJ2-7; v_gene: TRBV5-6; CDR3aa: ASSLLVGQGSYEQY
j_gene: TRBJ1-2; v_gene: TRBV2; CDR3aa: ASSEGTNYGYT
j_gene: TRBJ1-4; v_gene: TRBV12-3/TRBV12-4; CDR3aa: ASSFNLGSDANEKLF
j_gene: TRBJ1-3; v_gene: TRBV7-8; CDR3aa: ASSFRQGRETIY
j_gene: TRBJ2-5; v_gene: TRBV11-2; CDR3aa: ASSLESRPQETQY
j_gene: TRBJ1-6; v_gene: TRBV9; CDR3aa: ASSVGGGASPLH
j_gene: TRBJ1-4; v_gene: TRBV6-5; CDR3aa: ASKARQGFANEKLF
j_gene: TRBJ1-1; v_gene: TRBV5-1; CDR3aa: ASSLGMDRGLDEAF
j_gene: TRBJ1-2; v_gene: TRBV29-1; CDR3aa: SVTRWAGTTGGYT
j_gene: TRBJ2-7; v_gene: TRBV2; CDR3aa: ASSLKGHETYEQY
j_gene: NA; v_gene: TRBV7-2; CDR3aa: ASSLTGTPQSEQF
j_gene: TRBJ1-1; v_gene: TRBV9; CDR3aa: ASSEQGRSTETF
j_gene: TRBJ1-4; v_gene: TRBV2; CDR3aa: ASSGQTSTNEKLF
j_gene: TRBJ2-6; v_gene: TRBV6-5; CDR3aa: ASSSPAGANVLT
j_gene: TRBJ1-5; v_gene: TRBV19; CDR3aa: ARVDGGQPQH